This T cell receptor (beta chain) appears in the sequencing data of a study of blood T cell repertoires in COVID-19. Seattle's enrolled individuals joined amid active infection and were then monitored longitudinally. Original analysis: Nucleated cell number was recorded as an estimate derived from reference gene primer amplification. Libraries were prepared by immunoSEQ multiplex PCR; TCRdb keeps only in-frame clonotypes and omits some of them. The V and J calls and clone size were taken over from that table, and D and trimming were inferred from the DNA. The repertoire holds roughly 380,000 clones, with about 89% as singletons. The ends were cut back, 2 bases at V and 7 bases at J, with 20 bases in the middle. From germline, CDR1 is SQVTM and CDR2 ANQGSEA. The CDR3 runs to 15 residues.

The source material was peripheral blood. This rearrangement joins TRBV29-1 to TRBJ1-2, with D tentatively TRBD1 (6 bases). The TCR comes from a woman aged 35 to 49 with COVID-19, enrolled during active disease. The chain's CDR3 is CSVEPPTGGRGGYTF. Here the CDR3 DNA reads TGCAGCGTTGAACCCCCGACAGGCGGCCGGGGTGGCTACACCTTC. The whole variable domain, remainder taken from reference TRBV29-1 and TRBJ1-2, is SAVISQKPSRDICQRGTSLTIQCQVDSQVTMMFWYRQQPGQSLTLIATANQGSEATYESGFVIDKFPISRPNLTFSTLTVSNMSPEDSSIYLCSVEPPTGGRGGYTFGSGTRLTVV.